This TCR beta chain was observed in a study of OX40 agonist ivuxolimab in advanced cancers. Germline assignment: CDR1 LNHDA and CDR2 SQIVND (reference sequence). Trimming removed 8 bases from V and 0 bases from J, with 12 bases in between. The CDR3 loop spans 14 amino acids. The repertoire was sequenced with immunoSEQ multiplex PCR; TCRdb's copy has only in-frame clones and lacks some. The sample has some 64,000 clones; about 92% are singletons. The chain has TRBV19 and TRBJ2-3; D is unresolved. The sequence was collected from an adult with an advanced solid tumor such as melanoma, head and neck, liver or kidney cancer. Source: CD4+ or CD8+ T cells sorted from blood, taken in a trial of the OX40 agonist ivuxolimab. The CDR3 DNA sequence: TGTGCCAGTTCCTACAGCCTTAGCACAGATACGCAGTATTTT. Translated, it gives CASSYSLSTDTQYF. Filled out from reference TRBV19 and TRBJ2-3, the complete variable domain reads DGGITQSPKYLFRKEGQNVTLSCEQNLNHDAMYWYRQDPGQGLRLIYYSQIVNDFQKGDIAEGYSVSREKKESFPLTVTSAQKNPTAFYLCASSYSLSTDTQYFGPGTRLTVL.